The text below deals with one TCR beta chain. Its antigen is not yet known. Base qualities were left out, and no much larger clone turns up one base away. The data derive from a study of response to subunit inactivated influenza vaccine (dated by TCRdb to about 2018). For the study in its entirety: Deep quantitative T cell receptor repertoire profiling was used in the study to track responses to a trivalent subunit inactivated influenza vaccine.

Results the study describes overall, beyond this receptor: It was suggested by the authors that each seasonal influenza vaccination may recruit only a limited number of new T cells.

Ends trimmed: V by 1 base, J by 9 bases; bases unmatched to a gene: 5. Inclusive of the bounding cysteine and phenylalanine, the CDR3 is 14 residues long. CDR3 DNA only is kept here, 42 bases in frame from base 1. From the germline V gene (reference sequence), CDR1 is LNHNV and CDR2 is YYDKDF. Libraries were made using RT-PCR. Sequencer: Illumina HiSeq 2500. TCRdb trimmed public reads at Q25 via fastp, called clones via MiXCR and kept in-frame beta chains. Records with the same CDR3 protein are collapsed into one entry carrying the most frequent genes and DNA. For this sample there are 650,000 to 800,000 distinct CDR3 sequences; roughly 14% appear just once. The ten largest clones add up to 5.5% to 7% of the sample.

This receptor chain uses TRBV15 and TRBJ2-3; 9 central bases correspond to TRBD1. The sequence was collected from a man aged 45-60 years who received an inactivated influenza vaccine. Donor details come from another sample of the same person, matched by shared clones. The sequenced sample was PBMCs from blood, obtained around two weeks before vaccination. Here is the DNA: TGTGCCACCAGCAGAGGGGGACAGGGTCAGACGCAGTATTTT. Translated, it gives CATSRGGQGQTQYF.